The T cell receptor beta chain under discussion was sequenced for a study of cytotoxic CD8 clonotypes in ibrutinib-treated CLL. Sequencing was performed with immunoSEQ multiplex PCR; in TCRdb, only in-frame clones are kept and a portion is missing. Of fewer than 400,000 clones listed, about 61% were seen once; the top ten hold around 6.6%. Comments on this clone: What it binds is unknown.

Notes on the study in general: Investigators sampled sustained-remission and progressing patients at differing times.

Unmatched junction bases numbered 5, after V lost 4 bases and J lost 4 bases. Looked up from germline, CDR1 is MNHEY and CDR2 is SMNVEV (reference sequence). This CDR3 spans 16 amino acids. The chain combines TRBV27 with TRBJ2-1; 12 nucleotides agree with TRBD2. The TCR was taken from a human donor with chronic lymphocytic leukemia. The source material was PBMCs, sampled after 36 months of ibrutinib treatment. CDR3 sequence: CASSSRGTSGYNEQFF. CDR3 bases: TGTGCCAGCAGTTCGAGAGGGACTAGCGGGTACAATGAGCAGTTCTTC.